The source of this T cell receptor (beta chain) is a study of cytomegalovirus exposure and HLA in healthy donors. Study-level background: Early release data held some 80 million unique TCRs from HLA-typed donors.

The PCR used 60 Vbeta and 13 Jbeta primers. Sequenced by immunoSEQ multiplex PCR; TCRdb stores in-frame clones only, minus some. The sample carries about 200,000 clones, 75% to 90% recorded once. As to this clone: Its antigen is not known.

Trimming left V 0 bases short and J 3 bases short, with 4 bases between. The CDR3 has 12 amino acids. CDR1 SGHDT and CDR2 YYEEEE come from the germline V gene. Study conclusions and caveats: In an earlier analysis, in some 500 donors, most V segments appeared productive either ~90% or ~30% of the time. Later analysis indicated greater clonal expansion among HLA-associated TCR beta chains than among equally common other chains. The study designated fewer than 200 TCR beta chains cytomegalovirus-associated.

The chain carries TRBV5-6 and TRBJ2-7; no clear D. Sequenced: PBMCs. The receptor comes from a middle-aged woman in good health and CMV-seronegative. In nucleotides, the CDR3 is TGTGCCAGCAGCTTGGGGCTCTACGAGCAGTACTTC. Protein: CASSLGLYEQYF.